A single sample gave rise to the 28 T cell receptor beta chains below, sequenced in a study of response to subunit inactivated influenza vaccine listed by TCRdb under 2018. Libraries were constructed by RT-PCR. TCRdb records Illumina HiSeq 2500 as the sequencer. TCRdb ran its own pipeline on the public reads, namely fastp trimming at Q25 and MiXCR clone calling, and kept in-frame beta chains. Each entry is one CDR3 protein sequence, shown with its most common DNA and genes. For this sample there are about 650,000 distinct CDR3 sequences; approximately 14% appear just once. Together, the top ten hold under 14% of the sample. Sample: PBMCs from blood, taken less than 13 days after vaccination. The receptors shown here come from a man aged 45-65 years who received an inactivated influenza vaccine. Donor details come from another sample of the same person, matched by shared clones.

There are a few counts of this clonotype. The chain has TRBV7-2 and TRBJ2-1; the D gene is possibly TRBD2 (5 bases). V shed 1 base and J shed 7 bases, with 11 bases lying between them. CDR1 and CDR2 from the germline V gene are SGHTA and FQGNSA. The CDR3 is 14 amino acids. This CDR3 reads CASSLVVGGNEQFF. In DNA form, the CDR3 reads TGTGCCAGCAGCTTAGTAGTCGGAGGAAATGAGCAGTTCTTC.

This clonotype was found once. The rearrangement uses TRBV28 and TRBJ1-6, with unresolved D. The CDR3 spans 13 residues. V was pared by 6 bases and J by 3 bases, with 6 bases between. Per germline, CDR1 MDHEN and CDR2 SYDVKM. Here the CDR3 reads CASRTLYNSPLHF. CDR3 nucleotides: TGTGCCAGCAGGACACTCTATAATTCACCCCTCCACTTT.

This clonotype was seen only a few times. This chain links TRBV3-1 with TRBJ1-4, with 7 bases aligning to TRBD1. The junction had 0 bases not matched to a gene; V was cut back by 0 bases and J by 5 bases. Germline V gene sequence: CDR1 LGHDT, CDR2 YNNKEL (reference sequence). The CDR3 spans 14 residues. The CDR3 coding sequence is TGTGCCAGCAGCCAAGAGACAGGGAATGAAAAACTGTTTTTT. As protein: CASSQETGNEKLFF.

This chain connects TRBV24-1 to TRBJ2-7; a weak D match, TRBD1 (5 bases). V was cut by 3 bases and J by 7 bases, with 15 bases left in between. The CDR3 runs 14 residues. Germline values: CDR1 KGHDR, CDR2 SFDVKD. The CDR3 region is CATSDPGIFGEQYF. The CDR3 DNA follows: TGTGCCACCAGTGATCCAGGGATATTTGGAGAGCAGTACTTC.

The chain joins TRBV15 to TRBJ2-7; D is unresolved. Germline CDR1 LNHNV, CDR2 YYDKDF (reference sequence). Deletions cut 0 bases from V and 2 bases from J, with 5 bases between. This CDR3 is built from 13 residues. As DNA, the CDR3 is TGTGCCACCAGCAGAGATCTTCCCTACGAGCAGTACTTC. It encodes CATSRDLPYEQYF. Full variable domain (missing parts from reference TRBV15 and TRBJ2-7): DAMVIQNPRYQVTQFGKPVTLSCSQTLNHNVMYWYQQKSSQAPKLLFHYYDKDFNNEADTPDNFQSRRPNTSFCFLDIRSPGLGDTAMYLCATSRDLPYEQYFGPGTRLTVT.

The V call is TRBV6-5, the J call TRBJ1-1; D is uncertain. There are 14 residues in the CDR3. The V gene lost 1 base and the J gene lost 6 bases, with 12 bases spanning the gap. Germline V gene data show CDR1 as MNHEY and CDR2 as SVGAGI. CDR3 loop: CASSYLKAGAEAFF. The CDR3 DNA reads as TGTGCCAGCAGTTACTTAAAAGCTGGAGCTGAAGCTTTCTTT.

This clonotype was seen more than once but under ten times. V usage is TRBV5-1 and J usage is TRBJ2-1; D may match TRBD1 or TRBD2 (5 bases each). Trimming stripped 4 bases from V and 5 bases from J, with 13 bases between. The CDR3 covers 14 residues. Germline values: CDR1 SGHRS, CDR2 YFSETQ. The CDR3 loop reads CASSQTGRDNEQFF. CDR3 nucleotide sequence: TGCGCCAGCAGCCAAACGGGACGAGACAATGAGCAGTTCTTC.

The V call is TRBV18, the J call TRBJ2-1, with TRBD2 identical over 13 bases. Germline lookup yields CDR1 KGHSH and CDR2 LQKENI. This CDR3 has 19 amino acids. V lost 6 bases to trimming and J lost 0 bases; unmatched junction nucleotides: 11. The CDR3 coding sequence is TGTGCCAGCTCCTCTGGACTAGCGGGAGTCTGGAGCTCCTACAATGAGCAGTTCTTC. Its translation is CASSSGLAGVWSSYNEQFF.

The V and J genes are TRBV7-2 and TRBJ2-2; possible D gene TRBD1, 6 bases. The CDR3 is made up of 17 amino acids. V dropped 1 base and J dropped 6 bases, with 18 bases sitting between them. CDR1 is SGHTA, CDR2 FQGNSA, per germline. The CDR3 DNA reads TGTGCCAGCAGCTTAGGGGGGCTGAAATATGTCCCCGGGGAGCTGTTTTTT. This translates into CASSLGGLKYVPGELFF.

The sample holds a few counts of this clonotype. The chain links TRBV7-2 to TRBJ2-7; D possibly matches TRBD1 or TRBD2 (6 bases each). The germline V gene encodes CDR1 SGHTA and CDR2 FQGNSA. Trimming took 0 bases from V and 2 from J, leaving 17 bases between them. The CDR3 runs 17 residues. DNA for the CDR3: TGTGCCAGCAGCTTAGCGGGGGGCCTAAAAGGAACCTACGAGCAGTACTTC. This translates into CASSLAGGLKGTYEQYF.

The V and J genes are TRBV29-1 and TRBJ1-5; D may be TRBD1 (5 bases). V was shortened by 0 bases and J by 4 bases, with 7 bases between the two germline ends. Germline V lookup: CDR1 SQVTM, CDR2 ANQGSEA. This CDR3 contains 13 residues. The CDR3 loop is CSVEEDMNQPQHF. The CDR3 DNA follows: TGCAGCGTTGAAGAGGACATGAATCAGCCCCAGCATTTT. Filled out from reference TRBV29-1 and TRBJ1-5, the complete variable domain reads SAVISQKPSRDICQRGTSLTIQCQVDSQVTMMFWYRQQPGQSLTLIATANQGSEATYESGFVIDKFPISRPNLTFSTLTVSNMSPEDSSIYLCSVEEDMNQPQHFGDGTRLSIL.

This clonotype was counted ten times or more. J is TRBJ1-4 and V is TRBV12-3 or TRBV12-4; maybe TRBD1 (5 bases). The CDR3 loop spans 14 amino acids. Trimming removed 3 bases from V and 4 bases from J, with 9 bases in between. CDR3 loop: CASSFPGINEKLFF. CDR3 coding DNA: TGTGCCAGCAGTTTCCCAGGGATTAATGAAAAACTGTTTTTT.

This clonotype was observed a few times. The chain recombines TRBV2 with TRBJ2-6, with TRBD1 matching 7 bases. The CDR3 consists of 17 residues. The germline V gene encodes CDR1 SNHLY and CDR2 FYNNEI. V was clipped by 6 bases and J by 1 base; unmatched bases: 9. CDR3 nucleotide sequence: TGTGCCAGCAGACCCGGGACAGTAATATCTGGGGCCAACGTCCTGACTTTC. Protein sequence: CASRPGTVISGANVLTF.

This clonotype was picked up many times. CDR3 in amino acids: CASSPMGGLSYEQYF. The CDR3 region has the DNA TGTGCCAGCAGCCCCATGGGAGGGCTCTCCTACGAGCAGTACTTC. The chain joins TRBV7-2 to TRBJ2-7, with TRBD2 matching 7 bases. V lost 5 bases to trimming and J lost 0 bases; unmatched junction nucleotides: 7. Germline V gives CDR1 SGHTA, CDR2 FQGNSA. The CDR3 is 15 residues long. Complete variable domain (other parts from reference TRBV7-2 and TRBJ2-7): GAGVSQSPSNKVTEKGKDVELRCDPISGHTALYWYRQSLGQGLEFLIYFQGNSAPDKSGLPSDRFSAERTGGSVSTLTIQRTQQEDSAVYLCASSPMGGLSYEQYFGPGTRLTVT.

The rearrangement links TRBV4-2 to TRBJ1-3; D gene ambiguous. The CDR3 sequence is 18 residues long. Trimming took 0 bases from V and 3 from J, leaving 18 bases between them. The V gene's germline CDR1 is LGHNA and CDR2 YNFKEQ. Written as DNA, the CDR3 is TGTGCCAGCAGCCAAGACCACGGGCTCCAAAGAGTTGGAAACACCATATATTTT. As protein: CASSQDHGLQRVGNTIYF.

V and J are TRBV7-3 and TRBJ2-1; perhaps TRBD2 as D (5 bases). The V gene lost 0 bases and the J gene lost 6 bases, with 12 bases spanning the gap. The CDR3 loop spans 15 amino acids. CDR1 and CDR2 from the germline V gene are SGHTA and FQGTGA. The CDR3 coding sequence is TGTGCCAGCAGCTTAACTCGGCCTGGAGGCAATGAGCAGTTCTTC. This translates into CASSLTRPGGNEQFF.

J is TRBJ1-4 and V is TRBV5-1, with D possibly matching TRBD1 (6 bases). Germline V lookup: CDR1 SGHRS, CDR2 YFSETQ. Trimming removed 4 bases at V and 8 bases at J, with 21 bases between. There are 16 residues in the CDR3. The CDR3 bases are TGCGCCAGCAGCCAACGGTGGGCCAGGGGCGAGGAAAAACTGTTTTTT. This sequence encodes CASSQRWARGEEKLFF.

The chain recombines TRBV9 with TRBJ2-7; 7 bases align to TRBD1. V shed 0 bases and J 1 base; nucleotides not matched to a gene: 4. In germline, CDR1 is SGDLS, CDR2 YYNGEE. The CDR3 has 15 residues. CDR3 region: CASSVGQGVSYEQYF. The CDR3 bases are TGTGCCAGCAGCGTAGGCCAGGGGGTATCCTACGAGCAGTACTTC.

This clonotype was seen only once. The chain combines TRBV6-1 with TRBJ2-2; weak D call: TRBD1 (6 bases). Germline V gene lookup returns CDR1 MNHNS and CDR2 SASEGT. V shed 5 bases and J shed 5 bases, with 21 bases lying between them. The CDR3 is 17 residues long. The CDR3 spells CASSRPLDRRGTGELFF. The CDR3 nucleotides read TGTGCCAGCAGTCGCCCCCTGGACAGAAGAGGGACCGGGGAGCTGTTTTTT.

The sample holds many counts of this clonotype. The J gene is TRBJ1-4, the V gene TRBV7-9; TRBD1 might be the D (5 bases). Trimming removed 3 bases from V and 4 bases from J, with 18 bases in between. Germline CDR1 is SEHNR and CDR2 is FQNEAQ (reference sequence). The CDR3 contains 17 residues. CDR3 sequence (DNA): TGTGCCAGCAGCTTTGGGTTTATCGCTGGGGGTAATGAAAAACTGTTTTTT. Translating gives CASSFGFIAGGNEKLFF.

This clonotype was seen a few times. The chain combines TRBV29-1 with TRBJ2-7; the D is unclear. Between the trimmed V and J ends, which lost 5 bases and 2 bases, there was a span of 16 bases. This CDR3 is 14 amino acids long. Looked up from germline, CDR1 is SQVTM and CDR2 is ANQGSEA. The CDR3 here is CSVSLRSRTYEQYF. The CDR3, as DNA: TGCAGCGTTTCTCTCCGGTCTCGGACCTACGAGCAGTACTTC.

This clonotype was seen more than once but under ten times. CDR3 in amino acids: CASSLELTGGTRYNEQFF. The CDR3, as DNA: TGTGCCAGCAGCTTAGAGCTCACAGGGGGCACTAGATACAATGAGCAGTTCTTC. V is TRBV11-1 and J is TRBJ2-1; 9 nucleotides agree with TRBD1. V lost 1 base to trimming and J lost 4 bases; unmatched junction nucleotides: 11. The CDR3 has 18 residues. CDR1 SGHAT and CDR2 FQDESV come from the germline V gene (reference sequence). Based on the CDR3 plus reference TRBV11-1 and TRBJ2-1, the full variable domain is EAEVAQSPRYKITEKSQAVAFWCDPISGHATLYWYRQILGQGPELLVQFQDESVVDDSQLPKDRFSAERLKGVDSTLKIQPAELGDSAMYLCASSLELTGGTRYNEQFFGPGTRLTVL.

This clonotype was counted between two and nine times. V and J are TRBV6-1 and TRBJ1-6, with TRBD1 matching over 8 bases. The ends lost 4 bases at V and 10 bases at J; junction bases unmatched: 3. CDR1 and CDR2 from the germline V gene are MNHNS and SASEGT. The CDR3 extends over 13 amino acids. The CDR3 sequence: CASSVRDRSPLHF. The DNA for the CDR3 is TGTGCCAGCAGTGTCAGGGACAGGTCACCCCTCCACTTT.

In this sample, this clonotype turned up many times. V is TRBV7-9 and J is TRBJ2-1; the match to TRBD2 covers 8 bases. The V segment lost 1 base and the J segment 5 bases; nucleotides outside the gene matches: 4. The germline V gene encodes CDR1 SEHNR and CDR2 FQNEAQ (reference sequence). The CDR3 loop spans 15 amino acids. The DNA of the CDR3 is TGTGCCAGCAGCTTAGAAGGACTAGCTAACAATGAGCAGTTCTTC. Residues: CASSLEGLANNEQFF.

This clonotype was seen a few times. The chain recombines TRBV24-1 with TRBJ2-1, with D possibly matching TRBD1 (6 bases). The germline CDR1 and CDR2 sequences are KGHDR and SFDVKD. The ends were cut back, 6 bases at V and 8 bases at J, with 22 bases in the middle. This CDR3 has 16 amino acids. DNA of the CDR3: TGTGCCACCAGTAACACAGGGTCGCTGCAAGTCTATGAGCAGTTCTTC. Translated: CATSNTGSLQVYEQFF.

This clonotype occurred a few times. The rearrangement links TRBV7-2 to TRBJ2-1; TRBD2 aligns across 10 bases. Trimming took 3 bases from V and 4 from J; bases not matched to a gene: 6. Germline V gives CDR1 SGHTA, CDR2 FQGNSA. This CDR3 is 16 amino acids long. The CDR3 is CASSFSGGTRYNEQFF. CDR3 sequence (DNA): TGTGCCAGCAGCTTTAGCGGGGGGACTAGATACAATGAGCAGTTCTTC.

This chain uses TRBV24-1 with TRBJ2-5, with 9 positions matching TRBD1. V lost 4 bases, J lost 5 bases, and 16 bases stayed unmatched. The CDR3 loop spans 18 amino acids. Germline V lookup: CDR1 KGHDR, CDR2 SFDVKD. As DNA, the CDR3 is TGTGCCACCAGTGACTCCAAAGGATGGGACAGGGCGTCGGAGACCCAGTACTTC. Translation: CATSDSKGWDRASETQYF.

This clonotype was observed at least ten times. The chain uses TRBV12-3 or TRBV12-4 and TRBJ2-5, with no clear D. This CDR3 has 15 amino acids. The V and J ends lost 0 bases and 2 bases respectively, with 10 bases between them. CDR3 in amino acids: CASSLALGTQETQYF. The DNA of the CDR3 is TGTGCCAGCAGTTTAGCGCTCGGAACACAAGAGACCCAGTACTTC.